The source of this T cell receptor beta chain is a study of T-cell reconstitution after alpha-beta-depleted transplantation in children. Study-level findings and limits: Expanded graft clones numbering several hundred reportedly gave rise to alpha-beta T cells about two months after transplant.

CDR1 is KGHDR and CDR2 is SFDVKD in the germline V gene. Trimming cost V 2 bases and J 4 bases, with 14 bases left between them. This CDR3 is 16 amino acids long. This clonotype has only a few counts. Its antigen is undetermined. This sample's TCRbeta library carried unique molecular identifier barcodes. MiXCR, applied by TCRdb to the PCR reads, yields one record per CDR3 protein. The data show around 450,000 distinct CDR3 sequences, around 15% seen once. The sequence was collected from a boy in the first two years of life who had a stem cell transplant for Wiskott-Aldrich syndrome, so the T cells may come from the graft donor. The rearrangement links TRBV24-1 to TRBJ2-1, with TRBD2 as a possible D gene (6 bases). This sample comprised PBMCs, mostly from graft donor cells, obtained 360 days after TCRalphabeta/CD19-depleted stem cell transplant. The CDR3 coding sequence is TGTGCCACCAGTGATTCGGGACTCCGATTTTACAATGAGCAGTTCTTC. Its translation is CATSDSGLRFYNEQFF.